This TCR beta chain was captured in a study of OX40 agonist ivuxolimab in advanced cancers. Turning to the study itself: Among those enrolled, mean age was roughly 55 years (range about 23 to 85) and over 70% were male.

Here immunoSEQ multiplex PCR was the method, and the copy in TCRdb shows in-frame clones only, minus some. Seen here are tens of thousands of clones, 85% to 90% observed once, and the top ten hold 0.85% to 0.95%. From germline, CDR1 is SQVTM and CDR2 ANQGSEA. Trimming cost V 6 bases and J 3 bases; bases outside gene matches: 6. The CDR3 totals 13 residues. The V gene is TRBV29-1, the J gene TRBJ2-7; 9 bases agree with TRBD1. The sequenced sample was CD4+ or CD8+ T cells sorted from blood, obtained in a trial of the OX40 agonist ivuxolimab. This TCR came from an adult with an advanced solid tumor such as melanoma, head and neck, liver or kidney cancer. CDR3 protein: CSVGGTGSYEQYF. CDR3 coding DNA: TGCAGCGTGGGTGGGACAGGGAGCTACGAGCAGTACTTC.